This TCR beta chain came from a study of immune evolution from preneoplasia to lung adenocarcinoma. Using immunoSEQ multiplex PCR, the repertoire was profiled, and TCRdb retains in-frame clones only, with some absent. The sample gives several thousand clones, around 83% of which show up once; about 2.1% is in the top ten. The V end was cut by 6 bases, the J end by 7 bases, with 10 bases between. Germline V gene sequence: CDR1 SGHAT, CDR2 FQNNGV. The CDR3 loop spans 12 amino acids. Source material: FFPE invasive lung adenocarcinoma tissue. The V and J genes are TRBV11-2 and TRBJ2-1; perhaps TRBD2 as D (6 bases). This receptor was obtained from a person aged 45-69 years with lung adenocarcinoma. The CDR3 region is CASSRSGNEQFF. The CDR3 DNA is TGTGCCAGCAGTCGTAGCGGAAATGAGCAGTTCTTC.